The 2 T cell receptor beta chains below come from one sample, sequenced in a study of identical twins. TCRdb recomputed calls from the 5' RACE reads with MiXCR, one row per CDR3 protein. The table has fewer than 550,000 distinct CDR3 sequences, approximately 14% seen once; the top ten hold 0.44%. This same sample was also part of a study on yellow fever vaccine responses in identical twins.

Sample: CD4+ T cells sorted from blood. The receptors originated from a woman between 18 and 29 years old in good health.

The J gene is TRBJ1-3, the V gene TRBV20-1; 11 bases align to TRBD1. The junction had 10 bases not matched to a gene; V was cut back by 5 bases and J by 4 bases. CDR1 is DFQATT and CDR2 is SNEGSKA in the germline V gene (reference sequence). The CDR3 contains 16 residues. This CDR3 is CSARDGTGGSGNTIYF. CDR3 bases: TGCAGTGCTCGGGATGGGACAGGGGGTTCCGGAAACACCATATATTTT.

This chain uses TRBV25-1 with TRBJ2-5; 7 bases line up with TRBD2. Germline V gene lookup returns CDR1 MGHDK and CDR2 SYGVNS. With 4 bases clipped from V and 5 bases from J, the junction kept 7 bases outside the gene matches. The CDR3 consists of 14 residues. The CDR3 region is CASSGGLPGETQYF. DNA of the CDR3: TGTGCCAGCAGTGGGGGACTACCGGGGGAGACCCAGTACTTC.